What follows are 31 T cell receptor beta chains derived from one specimen sequenced in a study of control samples from healthy donors and cancer patients. Clones were sequenced by immunoSEQ multiplex PCR, and TCRdb holds only the in-frame ones, with some missing. The sample holds about 140,000 clones, 90% to 95% seen once. Sequences were obtained from blood. The receptors were sampled from a man aged 35-49 years in good health.

As DNA, the CDR3 is TGTGCCAGCAGTCGCCAGGGAGGCGTAGCTTTCTTT. Translating it yields CASSRQGGVAFF. The chain couples TRBV28 to TRBJ1-1; possibly TRBD1 for D (5 bases). Germline CDR1 and CDR2: MDHEN and SYDVKM. Trimming stripped 5 bases from V and 10 bases from J, with 14 bases between. The CDR3 runs to 12 residues.

The V gene is TRBV7-2, the J gene TRBJ2-3, with D perhaps TRBD2 (6 bases). V was cut by 2 bases and J by 2 bases, with 14 bases left in between. The CDR3 runs to 16 residues. CDR1 and CDR2 (germline): SGHTA, FQGNSA. The CDR3 here is CASSLNAGSLTDTQYF. For the CDR3, the DNA is TGTGCCAGCAGCTTAAACGCGGGGTCCCTCACAGATACGCAGTATTTT.

This rearrangement joins TRBV11-2 to TRBJ1-5, with a tentative D call TRBD1 (5 bases). V dropped 2 bases and J dropped 3 bases, with 11 bases sitting between them. From germline, CDR1 is SGHAT and CDR2 FQNNGV. The CDR3 is 15 amino acids. The CDR3, as DNA: TGTGCCAGCAGCTTACAGGGAACAGTCAATCAGCCCCAGCATTTT. Its protein product is CASSLQGTVNQPQHF.

The rearrangement links TRBV29-1 to TRBJ2-1; TRBD1 or TRBD2 may be the D gene (5 bases each). Germline CDR1 and CDR2: SQVTM and ANQGSEA. This CDR3 comprises 18 residues. V was clipped by 0 bases and J by 0 bases, with 18 bases between them. CDR3 nucleotide sequence: TGCAGCGTTGAAGATCCCGGGACGGAATTAGGCTCCTACAATGAGCAGTTCTTC. It codes for CSVEDPGTELGSYNEQFF.

The chain has TRBV6-5 and TRBJ1-2; 12 positions match TRBD1. The CDR3 extends over 15 amino acids. V was clipped by 0 bases and J by 10 bases; unmatched bases: 6. Germline-derived CDR1 and CDR2 are MNHEY and SVGAGI. CDR3 region: CASSYSGTGGRDYTF. Written as DNA, the CDR3 is TGTGCCAGCAGTTACTCCGGGACAGGGGGCCGGGACTACACCTTC.

DNA for the CDR3: TGCGCCAGCAGCATAATAGATTCGGGGCGAGGGGCCTTTAATCAGCCCCAGCATTTT. Translating gives CASSIIDSGRGAFNQPQHF. The chain carries TRBV4-1 and TRBJ1-5; tentatively, D is TRBD1 (5 bases). CDR3 length equals 19 residues. V shed 5 bases and J shed 4 bases, with 27 bases lying between them. Looked up from germline, CDR1 is MGHRA and CDR2 is YSYEKL.

This rearrangement joins TRBV5-1 to TRBJ2-5, with 10 bases identical to TRBD2. Germline lookup yields CDR1 SGHRS and CDR2 YFSETQ. CDR3 length equals 16 residues. With V trimmed by 1 base and J by 5 bases, 8 bases remained unmatched. CDR3 loop: CASSLSQAGGDETQYF. CDR3 sequence (DNA): TGCGCCAGCAGCTTGTCACAAGCGGGAGGGGATGAGACCCAGTACTTC.

This sequence joins TRBV5-6 and TRBJ2-3; D is ambiguous. Germline values: CDR1 SGHDT, CDR2 YYEEEE. Trimming removed 1 base at V and 1 base at J, with 7 bases between. The length of the CDR3 is 14 residues. The CDR3 sequence: CASSLTSGTDTQYF. The CDR3 region has the DNA TGTGCCAGCAGCTTGACTTCAGGCACAGATACGCAGTATTTT.

The rearrangement uses TRBV15 and TRBJ2-7; D is unresolved. The V gene's germline CDR1 is LNHNV and CDR2 YYDKDF (reference sequence). Trimming cost V 0 bases and J 5 bases, with 14 bases left between them. The CDR3 length is 15 residues. The CDR3 is CATSRERQSDHEQYF. The DNA for the CDR3 is TGTGCCACCAGCAGAGAGAGGCAGTCCGACCACGAGCAGTACTTC.

This sequence joins TRBV4-3 and TRBJ2-4; D tentatively reads TRBD1 or TRBD2 (5 bases each). The CDR3 spans 15 residues. Germline CDR1 LGHNA, CDR2 YSLEER. With 0 bases removed from V and 2 bases from J, the gap between germline ends came to 8 bases. The CDR3 nucleotides read TGCGCCAGCAGCCAAGATTGGGGGTCCAAAAACATTCAGTACTTC. Protein: CASSQDWGSKNIQYF.

This rearrangement joins TRBV24-1 to TRBJ2-1, with D perhaps assigned TRBD1 or TRBD2 (5 bases each). This CDR3 region has 15 residues. V lost 10 bases to trimming and J lost 9 bases, with 24 bases between them. CDR1 and CDR2 from the germline V gene are KGHDR and SFDVKD. This chain's CDR3 is CATDNTGSHSAEQFF. For the CDR3, the DNA is TGTGCCACGGACAACACGGGGAGCCACAGTGCTGAGCAGTTCTTC.

This clone was observed once. This chain joins TRBV18 and TRBJ1-5, with TRBD1 as a possible D gene (5 bases). CDR1 and CDR2 (germline): KGHSH, LQKENI. The CDR3 contains 16 residues. V was cut by 6 bases and J by 3 bases, with 18 bases left in between. The CDR3 DNA sequence: TGTGCCAGCTCGTCCTCCCGGGACGCACACAATCAGCCCCAGCATTTT. This encodes CASSSSRDAHNQPQHF.

V gene TRBV10-1 combines with J gene TRBJ2-2, with D possibly TRBD2 on 5 matching bases. The CDR3 totals 15 residues. Germline assignment: CDR1 WNHNN and CDR2 SYGVQD (reference sequence). Trimming stripped 4 bases from V and 4 bases from J, with 13 bases between. The CDR3 protein is CASSAARVSTGELFF. The CDR3 coding sequence is TGCGCCAGCAGTGCGGCGCGGGTTAGCACCGGGGAGCTGTTTTTT.

A few counts support this clone. The same CDR3 is also encoded by other DNA sequences in this sample. The chain is built from TRBV27 and TRBJ1-2; the match to TRBD1 covers 8 bases. The ends lost 3 bases at V and 7 bases at J; junction bases unmatched: 7. The CDR3 runs to 14 residues. Germline V gene lookup returns CDR1 MNHEY and CDR2 SMNVEV (reference sequence). In nucleotides, the CDR3 is TGTGCCAGCAGTTTGTCGACAGGGGCGTCTGGCTACACCTTC. It codes for CASSLSTGASGYTF.

V is TRBV27 and J is TRBJ2-7, with D possibly being TRBD1 (5 bases). The V end lost 3 bases, the J end lost 2 bases, and 17 bases lay between the germline ends. The CDR3 has 16 residues. Germline V lookup: CDR1 MNHEY, CDR2 SMNVEV (reference sequence). In nucleotides, the CDR3 is TGTGCCAGCAGTTTGGGGTATGGGCTAGGGGCCTACGAGCAGTACTTC. Encoded protein: CASSLGYGLGAYEQYF.

V usage is TRBV10-3 and J usage is TRBJ1-2, with D possibly being TRBD1 (5 bases). Germline loops: CDR1 ENHRY, CDR2 SYGVKD. Trimming left V 3 bases short and J 5 bases short, with 10 bases between. CDR3 length equals 13 residues. The CDR3 region has the DNA TGTGCCATCAGTGACGACAGTTTATATGGCTACACCTTC. Encoded protein: CAISDDSLYGYTF.

This chain uses TRBV3-1 (or the pseudogene TRBV3-2) with TRBJ2-7, with 10 bases matching TRBD1. V was clipped by 2 bases and J by 5 bases; unmatched bases: 6. The germline gives CDR1 LGHDT, CDR2 YNNKEL (reference sequence). This CDR3 region has 15 residues. The DNA for the CDR3 is TGTGCCAGCAGCCAAACCGGGACAGGGGTCCACGAGCAGTACTTC. It specifies CASSQTGTGVHEQYF.

The rearrangement links TRBV5-6 to TRBJ2-5; tentative D call: TRBD2 (6 bases). This CDR3 contains 19 residues. Trimming shortened V by 3 bases and J by 1 base, and 25 bases separated the two germline ends. CDR1 and CDR2 (germline): SGHDT, YYEEEE. CDR3 protein: CASSSPGEILEEGQETQYF. CDR3 DNA: TGTGCCAGCAGCTCCCCCGGGGAGATATTGGAGGAGGGCCAAGAGACCCAGTACTTC.

The rearrangement joins TRBV7-9 to TRBJ1-1; D remains unclear. Germline assignment: CDR1 SEHNR and CDR2 FQNEAQ (reference sequence). V lost 5 bases and J 0 bases, leaving 13 bases between the germline ends. The CDR3 is 15 residues long. The CDR3 loop reads CASSPTAGMNTEAFF. In DNA form, the CDR3 reads TGTGCCAGCAGCCCCACCGCGGGGATGAACACTGAAGCTTTCTTT. Combining the CDR3 with reference TRBV7-9 and TRBJ1-1 gives the whole variable domain DTGVSQNPRHKITKRGQNVTFRCDPISEHNRLYWYRQTLGQGPEFLTYFQNEAQLEKSRLLSDRFSAERPKGSFSTLEIQRTEQGDSAMYLCASSPTAGMNTEAFFGQGTRLTVV.

This chain uses TRBV5-8 with TRBJ2-2; TRBD1 matches at 11 bases. Germline V lookup: CDR1 SGHTS, CDR2 YDEGEE. The CDR3 loop spans 15 amino acids. V lost 6 bases and J lost 7; bases outside the gene matches: 8. The CDR3 loop reads CASKEGQGVYGELFF. The CDR3 DNA reads as TGTGCCAGCAAAGAGGGACAGGGGGTCTACGGGGAGCTGTTTTTT. Full variable domain (remainder filled in from reference TRBV5-8 and TRBJ2-2): EAGVTQSPTHLIKTRGQQATLRCSPISGHTSVYWYQQALGLGLQFLLWYDEGEERNRGNFPPRFSGRQFPNYSSELNVNALELEDSALYLCASKEGQGVYGELFFGEGSRLTVL.

V gene TRBV3-1 (or the pseudogene TRBV3-2) combines with J gene TRBJ2-2; 8 bases are a match to TRBD2. J lost 4 bases, V lost 1 base, and 2 bases had no gene match. The CDR3 is made up of 15 amino acids. The germline V gene encodes CDR1 LGHDT and CDR2 YNNKEL (reference sequence). CDR3: CASSQAGGRTGELFF. CDR3 DNA: TGTGCCAGCAGCCAAGCGGGGGGGCGCACCGGGGAGCTGTTTTTT.

The genes are TRBV28 and TRBJ2-7, with a possible D match to TRBD1 (6 bases). The length of the CDR3 is 13 residues. Germline V CDR1 and CDR2: MDHEN, SYDVKM. V gave up 3 bases and J gave up 3 bases, with 9 bases separating them. In DNA, the CDR3 is TGTGCCAGCAGTTTGGCAGGGGACTACGAGCAGTACTTC. Amino acids: CASSLAGDYEQYF.

This chain connects TRBV29-1 to TRBJ2-3, with D perhaps TRBD2 (6 bases). V was cut by 5 bases and J by 6 bases, with 9 bases left in between. Germline V CDR1 and CDR2: SQVTM, ANQGSEA. The CDR3 is 11 residues long. CDR3 DNA: TGCAGCGTTCAGCGGGCGGATACGCAGTATTTT. Protein: CSVQRADTQYF.

This clone has only one observation. The chain combines TRBV6-2 or TRBV6-3 with TRBJ1-4; D is ambiguous. This CDR3 region has 15 residues. Germline assignment: CDR1 MNHEY and CDR2 SVGEGT. The ends were cut back, 3 bases at V and 6 bases at J, with 14 bases in the middle. This CDR3 reads CASSYMAEPYEKLFF. DNA for the CDR3: TGTGCCAGCAGTTATATGGCAGAACCGTATGAAAAACTGTTTTTT.

The chain couples TRBV4-1 to TRBJ1-3, with 7 bases aligning to TRBD1. The CDR3 covers 15 residues. The germline CDR1 and CDR2 sequences are MGHRA and YSYEKL. With V trimmed by 6 bases and J by 4 bases, 9 bases remained unmatched. CDR3 DNA: TGCGCCAGCAGAAAGACAGGGACTTTCGGAAACACCATATATTTT. Translating it yields CASRKTGTFGNTIYF.

The table lists this clone with a count of one. The rearrangement joins TRBV7-8 to TRBJ1-1; 8 positions match TRBD1. J was trimmed by 2 bases and V by 2 bases; bases with no gene match: 13. The CDR3 is 18 amino acids. CDR1 SGHVS and CDR2 FQNEAQ come from the germline V gene. CDR3 sequence (DNA): TGTGCCAGCAGCTTACGTCGCCCGACAGGGGACAGAAACACTGAAGCTTTCTTT. Protein sequence: CASSLRRPTGDRNTEAFF.

The chain recombines TRBV28 with TRBJ2-7; perhaps TRBD1 as D (6 bases). CDR1 is MDHEN, CDR2 SYDVKM, per germline. With 5 bases removed from V and 0 bases from J, the gap between germline ends came to 8 bases. The CDR3 contains 13 residues. This CDR3 reads CASSGTHSYEQYF. The CDR3 DNA follows: TGTGCCAGCAGTGGGACACACTCCTACGAGCAGTACTTC. Full variable domain (outside the CDR3, taken from reference TRBV28 and TRBJ2-7): DVKVTQSSRYLVKRTGEKVFLECVQDMDHENMFWYRQDPGLGLRLIYFSYDVKMKEKGDIPEGYSVSREKKERFSLILESASTNQTSMYLCASSGTHSYEQYFGPGTRLTVT.

The chain links TRBV18 to TRBJ1-2, with D perhaps matching TRBD1 (5 bases). Germline CDR1 is KGHSH and CDR2 is LQKENI. Trimming pared 3 bases from V and 5 bases from J, leaving 13 bases between. The CDR3 extends over 14 amino acids. CDR3 sequence reads: CASSPRDARYGYTF. CDR3 sequence (DNA): TGTGCCAGCTCACCCCGGGACGCTAGATATGGCTACACCTTC.

The J gene is TRBJ2-5, the V gene TRBV18; 7 bases map to TRBD2. Germline CDR1 KGHSH, CDR2 LQKENI. With V trimmed by 9 bases and J by 6 bases, 28 bases remained unmatched. The CDR3 sequence is 19 residues long. CDR3 in DNA: TGTGCCAGTCGCACGCGGGGGTTTGAGGGAAGAGAGGTCATGAAGACCCAGTACTTC. Amino acids: CASRTRGFEGREVMKTQYF.

The rearrangement uses TRBV4-1 and TRBJ2-4; 8 bases agree with TRBD1. J was trimmed by 3 bases and V by 1 base; bases with no gene match: 8. There are 17 residues in the CDR3. Germline CDR1 and CDR2: MGHRA and YSYEKL. This CDR3 is CASSQATGDRGKNIQYF. The CDR3 coding sequence is TGCGCCAGCAGCCAAGCGACAGGGGACCGTGGCAAAAACATTCAGTACTTC.

The chain recombines TRBV5-1 with TRBJ2-2, with D perhaps matching TRBD1 (5 bases). This CDR3 has 15 amino acids. Germline values: CDR1 SGHRS, CDR2 YFSETQ. Trimming took off 4 bases at V and 1 base at J, with 11 bases between the two ends. The CDR3 DNA reads as TGCGCCAGCAGCCCTAATACAGGGAACACCGGGGAGCTGTTTTTT. This translates into CASSPNTGNTGELFF.